The source of this T cell receptor beta chain is a study of blood T cell repertoires in COVID-19. Study overall: Acute-phase and convalescent COVID-19 samples originated in the United States, Italy and Spain.

Germline CDR1 is MDHEN and CDR2 is SYDVKM. The CDR3 sequence is 15 residues long. Trimming cost V 4 bases and J 3 bases, with 15 bases left between them. Original analysis: How many nucleated cells were present was estimated from reference gene primer amplification. Clones were sequenced by immunoSEQ multiplex PCR, and TCRdb holds only the in-frame ones, with some missing. The V and J calls and clone size were taken over from that table, and D and trimming were inferred from the DNA. The sample has 300,000 to 350,000 clones; around 90% are singletons. This TCR was sampled from a woman in her sixties with COVID-19, enrolled during active disease. The J gene is TRBJ1-2, the V gene TRBV28; no definite D call. The specimen was peripheral blood. The CDR3 protein is CASSSHSGGDYGYTF. CDR3 sequence (DNA): TGTGCCAGCAGTTCTCACTCTGGCGGAGACTATGGCTACACCTTC.